Sequencing of this T cell receptor (beta chain) was carried out in a study of cytomegalovirus exposure and HLA in healthy donors. On this clone itself: The antigen remains unidentified.

General study results and limits: Associated with cytomegalovirus, according to the listing, were 150 to 200 TCR beta chains.

Sequencing used immunoSEQ multiplex PCR; TCRdb keeps in-frame clones, though not all of them. The sample holds 110,000 or so clones, 90% to 97% seen once. V gave up 5 bases and J gave up 6 bases; unmatched junction bases: 7. Germline V gives CDR1 MNHEY, CDR2 SMNVEV (reference sequence). This CDR3 region has 15 residues. Sequencing was done on a sample of PBMCs. The clonotype was recovered from a woman younger than 35 in good health and CMV-seronegative. The chain joins TRBV27 to TRBJ1-2, with TRBD1 matching over 12 bases. The CDR3 region is CASSLRDRGHNGYTF. CDR3 nucleotide sequence: TGTGCCAGCAGTCTCCGGGACAGGGGGCACAATGGCTACACCTTC.